The sequence of this T cell receptor beta chain was determined in a study of blood T cell repertoires in COVID-19. This clone was picked up a small number of times. Assay used: immunoSEQ multiplex PCR; TCRdb lists only in-frame clones, some missing. The table shows 50,000 or so clones, with 82% occurring only once. The sequenced sample was peripheral blood. The sequence was collected from a man older than 75 with COVID-19, enrolled during active disease.

The CDR3 sequence: CAWSVGTANYGYTF. The DNA of the CDR3 is TGTGCCTGGAGTGTGGGGACAGCTAACTATGGCTACACCTTC. V usage is TRBV30 and J usage is TRBJ1-2; 7 positions agree with TRBD1. The V gene end was trimmed by 0 bases and the J gene end by 0 bases; junction bases not matched to a gene: 1. Germline V gene lookup returns CDR1 GTSNPN and CDR2 SVGIG (reference sequence). The CDR3 is 14 amino acids.